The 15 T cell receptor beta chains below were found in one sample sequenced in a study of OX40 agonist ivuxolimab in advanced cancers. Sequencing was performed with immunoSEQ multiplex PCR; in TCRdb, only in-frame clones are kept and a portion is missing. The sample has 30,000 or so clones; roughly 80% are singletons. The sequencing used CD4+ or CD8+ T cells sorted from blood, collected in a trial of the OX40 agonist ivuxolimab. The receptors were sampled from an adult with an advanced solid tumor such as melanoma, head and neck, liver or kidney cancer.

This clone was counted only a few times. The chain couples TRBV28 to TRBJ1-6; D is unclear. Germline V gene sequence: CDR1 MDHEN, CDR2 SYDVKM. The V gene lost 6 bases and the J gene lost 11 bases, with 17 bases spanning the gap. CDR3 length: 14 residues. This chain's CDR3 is CASRSPARVTPLHF. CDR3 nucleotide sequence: TGTGCCAGCAGGTCCCCGGCGAGGGTTACACCCCTCCACTTT.

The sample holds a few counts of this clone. The CDR3 protein is CASSRDSQGAYEQYF. CDR3 DNA: TGTGCCAGCAGTCGGGACAGCCAAGGGGCCTACGAGCAGTACTTC. The chain links TRBV6-6 to TRBJ2-7; 7 bases align to TRBD1. The V and J ends lost 5 bases and 2 bases, in that order; junction bases with no gene match: 9. The CDR3 sequence is 15 residues long. Per germline, CDR1 MNHNY and CDR2 SVGAGI (reference sequence).

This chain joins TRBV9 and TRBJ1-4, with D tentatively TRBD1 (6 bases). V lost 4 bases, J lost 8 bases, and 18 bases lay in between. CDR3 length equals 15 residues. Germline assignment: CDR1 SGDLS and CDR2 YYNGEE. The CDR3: CASSPNWGAGEKLFF. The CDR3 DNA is TGTGCCAGCAGCCCCAACTGGGGGGCAGGAGAAAAACTGTTTTTT.

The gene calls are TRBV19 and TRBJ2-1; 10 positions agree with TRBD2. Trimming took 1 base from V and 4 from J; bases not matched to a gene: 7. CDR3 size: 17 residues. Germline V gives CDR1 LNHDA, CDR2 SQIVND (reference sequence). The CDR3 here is CASSIGEIAGGYNEQFF. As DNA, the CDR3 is TGTGCCAGTAGTATAGGGGAGATAGCGGGGGGATACAATGAGCAGTTCTTC.

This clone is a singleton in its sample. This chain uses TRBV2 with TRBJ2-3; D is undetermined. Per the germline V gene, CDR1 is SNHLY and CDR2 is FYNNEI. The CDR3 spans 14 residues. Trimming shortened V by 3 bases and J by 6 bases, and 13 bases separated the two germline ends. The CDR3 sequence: CASSDDGHADTQYF. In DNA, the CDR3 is TGTGCCAGCAGTGACGATGGCCACGCGGATACGCAGTATTTT.

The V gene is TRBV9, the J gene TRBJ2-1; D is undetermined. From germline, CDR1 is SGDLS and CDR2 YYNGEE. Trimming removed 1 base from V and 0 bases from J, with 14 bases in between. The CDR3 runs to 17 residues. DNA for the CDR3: TGTGCCAGCAGCGTAAACCCCAGACCGAGCTCCTACAATGAGCAGTTCTTC. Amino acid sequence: CASSVNPRPSSYNEQFF.

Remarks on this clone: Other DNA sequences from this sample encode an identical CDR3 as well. For the CDR3, the DNA is TGTGCCAGCAGCCTGGGACAGGGGGCCAACGTCCTGACTTTC. Protein sequence: CASSLGQGANVLTF. This chain links TRBV7-9 with TRBJ2-6; 7 bases fit TRBD1. Germline V gene lookup returns CDR1 SEHNR and CDR2 FQNEAQ (reference sequence). This CDR3 is built from 14 residues. V gave up 5 bases and J gave up 4 bases; unmatched junction bases: 2.

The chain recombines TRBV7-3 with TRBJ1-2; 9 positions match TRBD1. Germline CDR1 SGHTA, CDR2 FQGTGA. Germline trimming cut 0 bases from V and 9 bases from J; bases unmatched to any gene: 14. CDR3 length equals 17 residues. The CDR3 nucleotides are TGTGCCAGCAGCTTAACGCCCGGGACAGGGCCATTTAATTGCTACACCTTC. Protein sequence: CASSLTPGTGPFNCYTF.

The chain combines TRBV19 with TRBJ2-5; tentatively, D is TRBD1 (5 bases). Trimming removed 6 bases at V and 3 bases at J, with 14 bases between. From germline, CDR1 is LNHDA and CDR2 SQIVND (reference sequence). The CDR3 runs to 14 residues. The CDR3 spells CASSPGLTKETQYF. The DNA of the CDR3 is TGTGCCAGTAGCCCAGGGTTGACGAAAGAGACCCAGTACTTC.

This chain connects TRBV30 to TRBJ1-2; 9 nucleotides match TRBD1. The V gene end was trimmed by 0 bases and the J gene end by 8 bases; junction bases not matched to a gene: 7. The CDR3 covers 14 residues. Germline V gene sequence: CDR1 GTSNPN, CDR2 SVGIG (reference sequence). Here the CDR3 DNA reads TGTGCCTGGAGTGTCGAACGACAGGGGGGCGGCTACACCTTC. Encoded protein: CAWSVERQGGGYTF.

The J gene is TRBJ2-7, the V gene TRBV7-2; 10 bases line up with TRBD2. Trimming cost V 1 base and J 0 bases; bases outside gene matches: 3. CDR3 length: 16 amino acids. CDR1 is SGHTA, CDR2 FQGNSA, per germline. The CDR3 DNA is TGTGCCAGCAGCTTAGTAGGACTAGCGGCCTCCTACGAGCAGTACTTC. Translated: CASSLVGLAASYEQYF.

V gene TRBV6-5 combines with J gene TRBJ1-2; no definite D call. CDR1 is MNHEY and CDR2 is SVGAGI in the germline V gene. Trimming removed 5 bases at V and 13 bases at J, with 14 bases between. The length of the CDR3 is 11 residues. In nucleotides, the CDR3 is TGTGCCAGCAGTACCGGGTTTGAGATCACCTTC. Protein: CASSTGFEITF.

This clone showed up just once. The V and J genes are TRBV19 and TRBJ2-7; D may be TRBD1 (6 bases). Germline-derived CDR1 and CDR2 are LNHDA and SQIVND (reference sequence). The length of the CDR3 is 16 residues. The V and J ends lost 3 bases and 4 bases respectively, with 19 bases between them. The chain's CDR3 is CASSMQQGTPGYEQYF. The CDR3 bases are TGTGCCAGTAGTATGCAACAGGGTACCCCCGGGTACGAGCAGTACTTC.

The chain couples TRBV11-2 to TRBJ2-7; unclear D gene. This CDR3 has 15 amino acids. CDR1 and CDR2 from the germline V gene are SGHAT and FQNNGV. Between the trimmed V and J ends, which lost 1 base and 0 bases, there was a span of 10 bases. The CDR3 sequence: CASSLVAQSSYEQYF. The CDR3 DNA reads TGTGCCAGCAGCTTAGTGGCTCAAAGCTCCTACGAGCAGTACTTC.

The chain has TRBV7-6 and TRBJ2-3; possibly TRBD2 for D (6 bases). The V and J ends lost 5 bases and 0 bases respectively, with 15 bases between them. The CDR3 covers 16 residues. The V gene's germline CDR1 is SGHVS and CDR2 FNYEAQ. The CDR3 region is CASSHHRDSSTDTQYF. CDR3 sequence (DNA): TGTGCCAGCAGCCACCACCGGGACTCAAGCACAGATACGCAGTATTTT.